This entry lists 15 T cell receptor beta chains sequenced from one sample in a study of blood T cell repertoires in COVID-19. TCRdb keeps only in-frame clones here, not all; method: immunoSEQ multiplex PCR. The sample shows more than 110,000 clones, approximately 80% of them seen only once. The specimen was PBMCs or T cells enriched from blood (not recorded which). These receptors were taken from a woman younger than 35 who had been exposed to COVID-19.

V usage is TRBV14 and J usage is TRBJ1-6, with TRBD1 as a possible D gene (6 bases). This CDR3 comprises 14 residues. Trimming left V 4 bases short and J 12 bases short, with 16 bases between. The germline gives CDR1 SGHDN, CDR2 FVKESK. The CDR3 DNA reads as TGTGCCAGCAGCCCCGGGACATTCGGGGTACCCCTCCACTTT. It is translated as CASSPGTFGVPLHF.

The CDR3 here is CASRGVTDTQYF. DNA of the CDR3: TGTGCCAGCAGGGGCGTCACAGATACGCAGTATTTT. This chain links TRBV11-2 with TRBJ2-3; D not resolved. The germline V and J ends were trimmed by 6 bases and 2 bases, with 6 bases remaining between them. Germline loops: CDR1 SGHAT, CDR2 FQNNGV. CDR3 length equals 12 residues.

The chain links TRBV7-8 to TRBJ1-5; no clear D gene. V was cut by 1 base and J by 0 bases, with 10 bases left in between. The length of the CDR3 is 16 residues. Germline values: CDR1 SGHVS, CDR2 FQNEAQ. The CDR3 loop reads CASSLEQRNSNQPQHF. The CDR3 nucleotides are TGTGCCAGCAGCTTAGAACAGCGGAATAGCAATCAGCCCCAGCATTTT.

The chain recombines TRBV20-1 with TRBJ2-4; 11 nucleotides align to TRBD2. This CDR3 has 15 residues. J gave up 4 bases and V 3 bases, and 5 bases lay outside the gene matches. Germline values: CDR1 DFQATT, CDR2 SNEGSKA (reference sequence). The CDR3 region has the DNA TGCAGTGCTAGTAGGCTAGCGGGAGGAAAAAACATTCAGTACTTC. This codes for CSASRLAGGKNIQYF.

The rearrangement uses TRBV7-9 and TRBJ2-7; D is perhaps TRBD2 (6 bases). Germline V gives CDR1 SEHNR, CDR2 FQNEAQ (reference sequence). The CDR3 spans 14 residues. Trimming took off 5 bases at V and 4 bases at J, with 15 bases between the two ends. CDR3: CASSTPASVYEQYF. The CDR3 coding sequence is TGTGCCAGCAGCACCCCCGCTAGCGTATACGAGCAGTACTTC.

The chain employs TRBV4-2 and TRBJ2-3, with D uncertain. Germline values: CDR1 LGHNA, CDR2 YNFKEQ. V lost 1 base and J 2 bases, leaving 10 bases between the germline ends. The CDR3 has 15 residues. CDR3 amino acids: CASSQVLQHTDTQYF. The CDR3 coding sequence is TGTGCCAGCAGCCAAGTTCTACAGCACACAGATACGCAGTATTTT.

This sequence joins TRBV7-2 and TRBJ2-1, with D possibly matching TRBD2 (6 bases). From germline, CDR1 is SGHTA and CDR2 FQGNSA. The V and J ends lost 2 bases and 5 bases respectively, with 19 bases between them. The CDR3 loop spans 17 amino acids. CDR3 DNA sequence: TGTGCCAGCAGCTTACCTCATGGAGGGTTCGGGAACAATGAGCAGTTCTTC. Protein product: CASSLPHGGFGNNEQFF.

J is TRBJ2-7 and V is TRBV19; TRBD2 aligns across 10 bases. Germline V gene data show CDR1 as LNHDA and CDR2 as SQIVND (reference sequence). The length of the CDR3 is 14 residues. V lost 6 bases and J lost 3; bases outside the gene matches: 5. The CDR3 here is CASSPASGSYEQYF. The CDR3 DNA reads TGTGCCAGTAGCCCGGCTAGCGGGAGCTACGAGCAGTACTTC.

The chain employs TRBV12-3 or TRBV12-4 and TRBJ2-3, with D unresolved. This CDR3 is 13 amino acids long. The V end was cut by 0 bases, the J end by 5 bases, with 6 bases between. The CDR3 sequence is CASSLALRDTQYF. The CDR3 DNA follows: TGTGCCAGCAGTTTAGCCTTGAGAGATACGCAGTATTTT.

This clone came up a few times. The gene calls are TRBV5-4 and TRBJ2-7, with 8 bases identical to TRBD1. Unmatched junction bases numbered 6, after V lost 4 bases and J lost 3 bases. CDR1 and CDR2 from the germline V gene are SGHNT and YYREEE (reference sequence). This CDR3 has 14 amino acids. The DNA of the CDR3 is TGTGCCAGCAGCGCCCCCGGGACAGGCTACGAGCAGTACTTC. This codes for CASSAPGTGYEQYF.

The gene calls are TRBV11-2 and TRBJ1-2; 8 nucleotides agree with TRBD1. Per the germline V gene, CDR1 is SGHAT and CDR2 is FQNNGV. CDR3 length: 15 amino acids. Trimming took 5 bases from V and 6 from J; bases not matched to a gene: 11. Here the CDR3 reads CASSELKRTGHGYTF. DNA for the CDR3: TGTGCCAGCAGCGAACTTAAAAGGACAGGGCATGGCTACACCTTC.

This chain connects TRBV5-1 to TRBJ2-3; 9 bases fit TRBD2. V lost 9 bases and J lost 0; bases outside the gene matches: 8. Germline V gene sequence: CDR1 SGHRS, CDR2 YFSETQ. The CDR3 is made up of 15 amino acids. CDR3 amino acids: CATRYSGSSTDTQYF. The DNA of the CDR3 is TGCGCCACCAGATATAGCGGGAGCAGCACAGATACGCAGTATTTT.

The table lists this clone with a few counts. The gene calls are TRBV7-2 and TRBJ2-7; the match to TRBD1 covers 8 bases. The V gene's germline CDR1 is SGHTA and CDR2 FQGNSA. J was trimmed by 3 bases and V by 5 bases; bases with no gene match: 6. The CDR3 is 14 residues long. The CDR3 bases are TGTGCCAGCAGCCCTACAACAGGGGGCTACGAGCAGTACTTC. Its protein is CASSPTTGGYEQYF.

The rearrangement links TRBV7-2 to TRBJ2-2; D not resolved. Looked up from germline, CDR1 is SGHTA and CDR2 is FQGNSA. V was clipped by 1 base and J by 1 base, with 4 bases between them. The CDR3 has 14 amino acids. DNA for the CDR3: TGTGCCAGCAGCTTAGGCAGGAACACCGGGGAGCTGTTTTTT. The encoded protein is CASSLGRNTGELFF.

There are a few counts of this clone. The chain has TRBV28 and TRBJ2-7, with 7 bases fitting TRBD1. This CDR3 comprises 15 residues. CDR1 and CDR2 from the germline V gene are MDHEN and SYDVKM. The V gene end was trimmed by 4 bases and the J gene end by 7 bases; junction bases not matched to a gene: 13. The CDR3 nucleotides read TGTGCCAGCAGTTGGGCCGGGACCAAACAGGGGGAGCAGTACTTC. Residues: CASSWAGTKQGEQYF. Full variable domain (missing parts from reference TRBV28 and TRBJ2-7): DVKVTQSSRYLVKRTGEKVFLECVQDMDHENMFWYRQDPGLGLRLIYFSYDVKMKEKGDIPEGYSVSREKKERFSLILESASTNQTSMYLCASSWAGTKQGEQYFGPGTRLTVT.